This passage covers 26 T cell receptor beta chains from one sample sequenced in a study of T-cell memory formation after mild COVID-19. MiXCR was run by TCRdb on the 5' RACE reads, yielding one entry per CDR3 protein. The sample consists of roughly 300,000 distinct CDR3 sequences, about an eighth of them appearing once. The sequencing sample was made of PBMCs or a T cell subset sorted from them (not recorded which). These receptors came from a man in his late teens or twenties who had mild COVID-19 (a few samples of this study predate the infection). Cell type and time point are not known.

This clonotype was recorded a few times. This sequence joins TRBV9 and TRBJ1-1; D is perhaps TRBD1 (6 bases). V was cut by 4 bases and J by 1 base, with 20 bases left in between. There are 17 residues in the CDR3. The germline CDR1 and CDR2 sequences are SGDLS and YYNGEE. This CDR3 reads CASSSVGQGGGNTEAFF. The CDR3 region has the DNA TGTGCCAGCAGCTCAGTAGGTCAGGGAGGGGGGAACACTGAAGCTTTCTTT.

This clonotype was observed a handful of times. The chain uses TRBV7-2 and TRBJ2-5, with TRBD1 matching over 10 bases. CDR3 length: 15 residues. Per the germline V gene, CDR1 is SGHTA and CDR2 is FQGNSA. The V gene end was trimmed by 5 bases and the J gene end by 4 bases; junction bases not matched to a gene: 7. Here the CDR3 reads CASSGTGERRETQYF. The CDR3 DNA is TGTGCCAGCAGCGGGACAGGGGAACGGCGAGAGACCCAGTACTTC. Filled out from reference TRBV7-2 and TRBJ2-5, the complete variable domain reads GAGVSQSPSNKVTEKGKDVELRCDPISGHTALYWYRQSLGQGLEFLIYFQGNSAPDKSGLPSDRFSAERTGGSVSTLTIQRTQQEDSAVYLCASSGTGERRETQYFGPGTRLLVL.

V gene TRBV6-5 combines with J gene TRBJ1-1, with a tentative D call TRBD1 (5 bases). V shed 7 bases and J shed 4 bases, with 13 bases lying between them. This CDR3 has 13 amino acids. The germline V gene encodes CDR1 MNHEY and CDR2 SVGAGI. CDR3 coding DNA: TGTGCCAGCAACCGGGGGTTGAGCACTGAAGCTTTCTTT. Its protein product is CASNRGLSTEAFF.

This clonotype appeared many times. The gene calls are TRBV27 and TRBJ1-2; 9 bases map to TRBD1. Germline assignment: CDR1 MNHEY and CDR2 SMNVEV (reference sequence). The CDR3 has 15 amino acids. Germline trimming cut 4 bases from V and 5 bases from J; bases unmatched to any gene: 8. CDR3 amino acids: CASSWGQGELYGYTF. CDR3 DNA: TGTGCCAGCAGTTGGGGACAGGGAGAGTTATATGGCTACACCTTC.

In its sample, this clonotype was seen a few times. The V call is TRBV29-1, the J call TRBJ1-5; D remains unclear. Germline V gene lookup returns CDR1 SQVTM and CDR2 ANQGSEA. Trimming stripped 2 bases from V and 4 bases from J, with 12 bases between. The CDR3 has 14 residues. The CDR3 DNA is TGCAGCGTTGAACAAGGGCCGAAAAATCAGCCCCAGCATTTT. Protein product: CSVEQGPKNQPQHF.

The sample holds a few counts of this clonotype. Written as DNA, the CDR3 is TGTGCCAGCAGCAAGGGCGTTCAGTATTTT. The encoded protein is CASSKGVQYF. V and J are TRBV7-9 and TRBJ2-3; D is uncertain. The CDR3 loop spans 10 amino acids. The V and J ends lost 5 bases and 12 bases respectively, with 9 bases between them. CDR1 and CDR2 (germline): SEHNR, FQNEAQ (reference sequence).

This clonotype turned up a few times. This chain joins TRBV15 and TRBJ1-1; D is possibly TRBD1 (5 bases). This CDR3 contains 15 residues. The V end lost 0 bases, the J end lost 4 bases, and 12 bases lay between the germline ends. Germline V gene sequence: CDR1 LNHNV, CDR2 YYDKDF (reference sequence). This CDR3 reads CATSRDAGTSTEAFF. In DNA, the CDR3 is TGTGCCACCAGCAGAGACGCAGGGACGAGCACTGAAGCTTTCTTT. Full variable domain (remainder filled in from reference TRBV15 and TRBJ1-1): DAMVIQNPRYQVTQFGKPVTLSCSQTLNHNVMYWYQQKSSQAPKLLFHYYDKDFNNEADTPDNFQSRRPNTSFCFLDIRSPGLGDTAMYLCATSRDAGTSTEAFFGQGTRLTVV.

This clonotype turned up a few times. The chain combines TRBV20-1 with TRBJ2-1, with 8 bases aligning to TRBD2. Germline V gene lookup returns CDR1 DFQATT and CDR2 SNEGSKA (reference sequence). The CDR3 is 15 amino acids. With V trimmed by 3 bases and J by 8 bases, 12 bases remained unmatched. This chain's CDR3 is CSARGSGGLPHEQFF. The CDR3 DNA reads TGCAGTGCTAGGGGGAGCGGGGGCCTCCCCCATGAGCAGTTCTTC.

The gene calls are TRBV11-2 and TRBJ1-1; D uncertain. The CDR3 is made up of 12 amino acids. The V end was cut by 5 bases, the J end by 11 bases, with 15 bases between. Germline V lookup: CDR1 SGHAT, CDR2 FQNNGV. The CDR3 protein is CASSPRFYGAFF. The CDR3 DNA sequence: TGTGCCAGCAGCCCCCGCTTTTATGGCGCTTTCTTT.

This clonotype was observed a handful of times. The J gene is TRBJ1-1, the V gene TRBV6-5, with 7 positions matching TRBD1. The length of the CDR3 is 13 residues. V lost 6 bases and J lost 1; bases outside the gene matches: 2. CDR1 is MNHEY, CDR2 SVGAGI, per germline. CDR3 amino acids: CASRRQGNTEAFF. In nucleotides, the CDR3 is TGTGCCAGCAGGCGACAGGGGAACACTGAAGCTTTCTTT.

The chain is built from TRBV9 and TRBJ2-2, with D maybe TRBD2 (6 bases). The CDR3 spans 16 residues. The V and J ends lost 1 base and 4 bases respectively, with 14 bases between them. In germline, CDR1 is SGDLS, CDR2 YYNGEE. The CDR3 DNA reads as TGTGCCAGCAGCGTACCCTCGGACGGGGGCACCGGGGAGCTGTTTTTT. Translated: CASSVPSDGGTGELFF.

This rearrangement joins TRBV10-3 to TRBJ2-1, with TRBD2 identical over 7 bases. There are 14 residues in the CDR3. V dropped 5 bases and J dropped 5; count of bases not matched to a gene: 6. Germline V gene lookup returns CDR1 ENHRY and CDR2 SYGVKD. In DNA form, the CDR3 reads TGTGCCATCAGTCCGGGGGGAACTCACAATGAGCAGTTCTTC. Translating it yields CAISPGGTHNEQFF.

This chain links TRBV6-2 or TRBV6-3 with TRBJ1-1; D remains unclear. Germline V gene lookup returns CDR1 MNHEY and CDR2 SVGEGT. The CDR3 runs to 11 residues. Deletions cut 2 bases from V and 5 bases from J, with 3 bases between. In DNA, the CDR3 is TGTGCCAGCAGTTACGAAACTGAAGCTTTCTTT. Translated: CASSYETEAFF.

V usage is TRBV5-1 and J usage is TRBJ1-3, with D possibly being TRBD1 (6 bases). The CDR3 loop spans 16 amino acids. Trimming took 0 bases from V and 0 from J, leaving 10 bases between them. CDR1 and CDR2 (germline): SGHRS, YFSETQ. CDR3 sequence (DNA): TGCGCCAGCAGCTTGGGACAGGAACACTCTGGAAACACCATATATTTT. Amino acids: CASSLGQEHSGNTIYF.

This clonotype showed up just a few times. The rearrangement uses TRBV7-2 and TRBJ2-7; tentatively, D is TRBD1 (6 bases). CDR1 is SGHTA, CDR2 FQGNSA, per germline. Trimming pared 2 bases from V and 1 base from J, leaving 12 bases between. The length of the CDR3 is 15 residues. The CDR3 nucleotides read TGTGCCAGCAGCTTATCGAGGGGGAGATCCTACGAGCAGTACTTC. Residues: CASSLSRGRSYEQYF.

This clonotype showed up just a few times. The V call is TRBV6-6, the J call TRBJ2-7; D unclear. CDR3 length: 14 residues. Germline CDR1 reads MNHNY; CDR2 reads SVGAGI (reference sequence). V lost 4 bases, J lost 7 bases, and 17 bases lay in between. Here the CDR3 reads CASSSFDLSKEQYF. For the CDR3, the DNA is TGTGCCAGCAGTTCCTTCGACCTGTCCAAGGAGCAGTACTTC.

This clonotype turned up a few times. The genes are TRBV10-3 and TRBJ1-2, with a possible D match to TRBD1 (5 bases). Germline values: CDR1 ENHRY, CDR2 SYGVKD. The CDR3 runs 13 residues. V was trimmed by 3 bases and J by 3 bases, leaving 8 bases between them. CDR3: CAISDGGHYGYTF. CDR3 DNA sequence: TGTGCCATCAGTGATGGGGGACACTATGGCTACACCTTC.

CDR3 sequence (DNA): TGTGCCAGCGGAGGGTATCATGAGCAGTTCTTC. Amino acids: CASGGYHEQFF. V gene TRBV25-1 combines with J gene TRBJ2-1; possible D gene TRBD2, 6 bases. V was clipped by 8 bases and J by 8 bases, with 10 bases between them. From germline, CDR1 is MGHDK and CDR2 SYGVNS. The CDR3 is 11 amino acids.

This clonotype is a singleton in its sample. The J gene is TRBJ1-2, the V gene TRBV20-1; the D gene is possibly TRBD1 (6 bases). The germline V gene has CDR1 DFQATT and CDR2 SNEGSKA (reference sequence). V shed 5 bases and J shed 6 bases, with 19 bases lying between them. The CDR3 is made up of 14 amino acids. The CDR3 coding sequence is TGCAGTGCTCCCCCCGGGGGCCGGGACGATGGCTACACCTTC. This encodes CSAPPGGRDDGYTF.

This clonotype was picked up a small number of times. The chain is built from TRBV11-2 and TRBJ1-2; D is possibly TRBD1 (5 bases). The CDR3 is made up of 13 amino acids. CDR1 is SGHAT and CDR2 is FQNNGV in the germline V gene. Trimming took off 5 bases at V and 4 bases at J, with 11 bases between the two ends. CDR3 nucleotide sequence: TGTGCCAGCAGCCCCAGGGTTGGCTATGGCTACACCTTC. Its translation is CASSPRVGYGYTF. Full variable domain (rest looked up from reference TRBV11-2 and TRBJ1-2): EAGVAQSPRYKIIEKRQSVAFWCNPISGHATLYWYQQILGQGPKLLIQFQNNGVVDDSQLPKDRFSAERLKGVDSTLKIQPAKLEDSAVYLCASSPRVGYGYTFGSGTRLTVV.

There are a few counts of this clonotype. The gene calls are TRBV10-2 and TRBJ2-1, with 11 bases identical to TRBD2. Germline loops: CDR1 WSHSY, CDR2 SAAADI. This CDR3 spans 16 amino acids. The J segment lost 4 bases and the V segment lost 6 bases, leaving 8 bases of the junction unmatched. For the CDR3, the DNA is TGCGCCAGCAGGAGGACCGGGACTAGCGGATACAATGAGCAGTTCTTC. Amino acids: CASRRTGTSGYNEQFF.

This clonotype was counted between two and nine times. The chain combines TRBV29-1 with TRBJ2-5; the D gene is possibly TRBD2 (6 bases). Germline CDR1 SQVTM, CDR2 ANQGSEA. The CDR3 is 14 amino acids. Trimming left V 0 bases short and J 2 bases short, with 10 bases between. CDR3 coding DNA: TGCAGCGTTGAAGACAGGGAGGAACAAGAGACCCAGTACTTC. It encodes CSVEDREEQETQYF. The whole variable domain, filled in from reference TRBV29-1 and TRBJ2-5, reads SAVISQKPSRDICQRGTSLTIQCQVDSQVTMMFWYRQQPGQSLTLIATANQGSEATYESGFVIDKFPISRPNLTFSTLTVSNMSPEDSSIYLCSVEDREEQETQYFGPGTRLLVL.

The V and J genes are TRBV24-1 and TRBJ2-3, with D perhaps TRBD2 (6 bases). This CDR3 is 13 amino acids long. Germline values: CDR1 KGHDR, CDR2 SFDVKD. Trimming took off 9 bases at V and 2 bases at J, with 11 bases between the two ends. DNA for the CDR3: TGTGCCACCCGGGACTTCTACACAGATACGCAGTATTTT. Amino acid sequence: CATRDFYTDTQYF.

A few counts support this clonotype. V usage is TRBV11-2 and J usage is TRBJ2-3; 15 positions agree with TRBD2. Trimming cost V 4 bases and J 3 bases; bases outside gene matches: 2. Germline V gene sequence: CDR1 SGHAT, CDR2 FQNNGV. CDR3 size: 16 residues. This CDR3 reads CASSWTSGGATDTQYF. The CDR3 DNA reads as TGTGCCAGCAGCTGGACTAGCGGGGGGGCGACAGATACGCAGTATTTT.

This chain uses TRBV6-2 or TRBV6-3 with TRBJ2-1, with D possibly being TRBD2 (6 bases). The CDR3 runs to 13 residues. Germline values: CDR1 MNHEY, CDR2 SVGEGT. V shed 7 bases and J shed 7 bases, with 14 bases lying between them. Here the CDR3 DNA reads TGTGCCAGCACTCCTAGCGTGCGGAATGAGCAGTTCTTC. Protein: CASTPSVRNEQFF.

This clonotype was counted many times. V and J are TRBV11-2 and TRBJ2-7, with a possible D match to TRBD2 (6 bases). The V gene lost 4 bases and the J gene lost 4 bases, with 17 bases spanning the gap. CDR1 is SGHAT, CDR2 FQNNGV, per germline. The length of the CDR3 is 15 residues. CDR3 nucleotides: TGTGCCAGCAGCTCCATACGGGGGAAGCGGTACGAGCAGTACTTC. This encodes CASSSIRGKRYEQYF.